Listed below are T cell receptor beta chains from one sample, sequenced in a study of blood T cell repertoires in COVID-19. TCRdb's copy holds only in-frame clones and misses some; the assay was immunoSEQ multiplex PCR. The sample shows tens of thousands of clones, about 86% of them seen only once. The sample comprised peripheral blood. The receptors originated from a man aged 35 to 55 with acute or convalescent COVID-19. Each CDR3 is given with its conserved first and last residue. Each record gives: clone size, D gene, V gene, J gene, CDR3 protein, CDR3 DNA. The D gene is left open where the match is weak. A clone size is listed for some rows: how often the clone was seen (once, few, many), or a class if it is expanded.

size: .
D: .
V: TRBV19
J: TRBJ2-1
CDR3: CASSTDSLRVNEQFF
DNA: TGTGCCAGTAGTACGGACAGTCTTAGGGTCAATGAGCAGTTCTTC

size: .
D: .
V: TRBV9
J: TRBJ1-2
CDR3: CASRHNTNYGYTF
DNA: TGTGCCAGCAGACATAACACTAACTATGGCTACACCTTC

size: .
D: .
V: TRBV14
J: TRBJ2-7
CDR3: CASSQLGRGALYEQYF
DNA: TGTGCCAGCAGCCAGCTCGGTCGGGGGGCCCTCTACGAGCAGTACTTC

size: .
D: .
V: TRBV24-1
J: TRBJ1-5
CDR3: CATSREGDSQPQHF
DNA: TGTGCCACCAGTCGAGAGGGGGATAGTCAGCCCCAGCATTTT

size: .
D: .
V: TRBV11-3
J: TRBJ2-1
CDR3: CASSLSFQGSGYNEQFF
DNA: TGTGCCAGCAGCTTATCGTTTCAGGGCTCCGGCTACAATGAGCAGTTCTTC

size: .
D: .
V: TRBV7-8
J: TRBJ1-2
CDR3: CASSQNRLGAALNYGYTF
DNA: TGTGCCAGCAGCCAAAACAGGTTGGGGGCAGCACTCAACTATGGCTACACCTTC

size: .
D: TRBD1
V: TRBV5-1
J: TRBJ2-2
CDR3: CASSLSTGATGELFF
DNA: TGCGCCAGCAGCCTGTCGACAGGGGCAACCGGGGAGCTGTTTTTT

size: .
D: TRBD1
V: TRBV27
J: TRBJ2-5
CDR3: CASTSDRGPLGTQYF
DNA: TGTGCCAGCACCTCGGACAGGGGCCCTCTGGGGACCCAGTACTTC

size: .
D: TRBD2
V: TRBV10-1
J: TRBJ2-3
CDR3: CASSESRGGTDTQYF
DNA: TGCGCCAGCAGTGAGTCCCGGGGGGGCACAGATACGCAGTATTTT

size: .
D: .
V: TRBV11-2
J: TRBJ1-2
CDR3: CASSLSAVNYGYTF
DNA: TGTGCCAGCAGCCTCTCGGCGGTGAACTATGGCTACACCTTC

size: .
D: TRBD2
V: TRBV5-1
J: TRBJ2-2
CDR3: CASSQLAGASGELFF
DNA: TGCGCCAGCAGCCAACTAGCGGGGGCGAGTGGGGAGCTGTTTTTT

size: .
D: .
V: TRBV19
J: TRBJ2-1
CDR3: CASSLGGLSYNEQFF
DNA: TGTGCCAGTAGTCTCGGCGGCCTCTCCTACAATGAGCAGTTCTTC

size: once
D: TRBD1
V: TRBV11-2
J: TRBJ1-1
CDR3: CASSLDRTGIAYTEAFF
DNA: TGTGCCAGCAGCTTAGATAGGACAGGGATTGCTTACACTGAAGCTTTCTTT

size: .
D: .
V: TRBV29-1
J: TRBJ1-5
CDR3: CSVGGRDQPQHF
DNA: TGCAGCGTTGGAGGCAGGGATCAGCCCCAGCATTTT

size: .
D: .
V: TRBV15
J: TRBJ1-3
CDR3: CATSLGGVISGNTIYF
DNA: TGTGCCACCAGCCTAGGCGGAGTAATCTCTGGAAACACCATATATTTT

size: .
D: .
V: TRBV12-3/TRBV12-4
J: TRBJ1-1
CDR3: CASSFTGHTEAFF
DNA: TGTGCCAGCAGTTTTACAGGGCACACTGAAGCTTTCTTT

size: .
D: .
V: TRBV18
J: TRBJ1-3
CDR3: CASSPPRGLSGNTIYF
DNA: TGTGCCAGCTCACCACCGAGAGGTCTCTCTGGAAACACCATATATTTT

size: .
D: TRBD1
V: TRBV25-1
J: TRBJ1-1
CDR3: CASSKQGDTEAFF
DNA: TGTGCCAGCAGTAAGCAGGGGGACACTGAAGCTTTCTTT

size: .
D: TRBD2
V: TRBV30
J: TRBJ2-5
CDR3: CARGGGPGETQYF
DNA: TGTGCTCGAGGCGGGGGTCCGGGAGAGACCCAGTACTTC

size: .
D: .
V: TRBV5-5
J: TRBJ1-1
CDR3: CASSLGIRVLTEAFF
DNA: TGTGCCAGCAGCTTGGGAATCCGGGTTCTGACTGAAGCTTTCTTT

size: few
D: .
V: TRBV6-5
J: TRBJ2-7
CDR3: CASRLQTRGRDEQYF
DNA: TGTGCCAGCAGGCTACAAACACGGGGGAGAGACGAGCAGTACTTC

size: once
D: .
V: TRBV12-3/TRBV12-4
J: TRBJ1-4
CDR3: CASSQLLPPKLFF
DNA: TGTGCCAGCAGTCAATTGCTACCACCAAAACTGTTTTTT

size: .
D: .
V: TRBV6-6
J: TRBJ1-4
CDR3: CASSYSGLLLNEKLFF
DNA: TGTGCCAGCAGTTACTCGGGACTTCTGCTGAATGAAAAACTGTTTTTT

size: .
D: .
V: TRBV6-6
J: TRBJ2-5
CDR3: CATTAAQETQYF
DNA: TGTGCCACCACAGCGGCTCAAGAGACCCAGTACTTC

size: .
D: .
V: TRBV7-9
J: TRBJ1-3
CDR3: CASSLAGGRIGNTIYF
DNA: TGTGCCAGCAGCTTAGCGGGGGGGCGCATTGGAAACACCATATATTTT

size: .
D: TRBD2
V: TRBV7-2
J: TRBJ2-7
CDR3: CASSLGVSGAGSYEQYF
DNA: TGTGCCAGCAGCTTAGGTGTGAGCGGGGCCGGGTCCTACGAGCAGTACTTC

size: .
D: TRBD1
V: TRBV27
J: TRBJ1-2
CDR3: CASRGWERGHYGYTF
DNA: TGTGCCAGCAGGGGATGGGAGAGGGGGCACTATGGCTACACCTTC

size: .
D: .
V: TRBV6-5
J: TRBJ2-3
CDR3: CASSSTDTQYF
DNA: TGTGCCAGCAGTTCGACAGATACGCAGTATTTT

size: .
D: .
V: TRBV7-6
J: TRBJ1-4
CDR3: CASSLGPGEGEKLFF
DNA: TGTGCCAGCAGCTTAGGCCCAGGGGAAGGTGAAAAACTGTTTTTT

size: once
D: .
V: TRBV30
J: TRBJ1-3
CDR3: CALSTGSLSGNTIYF
DNA: TGTGCCCTCTCAACCGGGTCCCTCTCTGGAAACACCATATATTTT

size: .
D: .
V: TRBV3-1/TRBV3-2
J: TRBJ1-2
CDR3: CASTPYGHLRRHNYGYTF
DNA: TGTGCCAGCACCCCTTATGGACACCTTAGAAGGCACAACTATGGCTACACCTTC

size: .
D: .
V: TRBV11-1
J: TRBJ2-1
CDR3: CASSFLGVGEQFF
DNA: TGTGCCAGCAGCTTCTTAGGGGTGGGTGAGCAGTTCTTC

size: .
D: .
V: TRBV25-1
J: TRBJ2-5
CDR3: CASGQGLVPQETQYF
DNA: TGTGCCAGCGGGCAGGGGCTGGTACCGCAGGAGACCCAGTACTTC

size: .
D: .
V: TRBV9
J: TRBJ2-6
CDR3: CASSVEGLGANVLTF
DNA: TGTGCCAGCAGCGTAGAGGGGTTGGGGGCCAACGTCCTGACTTTC

size: few
D: .
V: TRBV4-2
J: TRBJ1-1
CDR3: CASSRLRDTEAFF
DNA: TGTGCCAGCAGCCGGTTGAGGGACACTGAAGCTTTCTTT

size: few
D: .
V: TRBV9
J: TRBJ1-4
CDR3: CASSPSGGGGEKLFF
DNA: TGTGCCAGCAGCCCATCGGGAGGGGGAGGAGAAAAACTGTTTTTT

size: .
D: TRBD1
V: TRBV2
J: TRBJ2-5
CDR3: CASSGQGLQETQYF
DNA: TGTGCCAGCAGTGGACAGGGCCTCCAAGAGACCCAGTACTTC

size: .
D: .
V: TRBV28
J: TRBJ1-2
CDR3: CASSLAPGEGYGYTF
DNA: TGTGCCAGCAGTTTAGCCCCAGGGGAAGGCTATGGCTACACCTTC

size: .
D: .
V: TRBV2
J: TRBJ2-6
CDR3: CASTPGPSGANVLTF
DNA: TGTGCCAGCACCCCGGGTCCTTCTGGGGCCAACGTCCTGACTTTC

size: .
D: .
V: TRBV7-4
J: TRBJ1-4
CDR3: CASSSLRQATNEKLFF
DNA: TGTGCCAGCAGCTCCCTCAGACAGGCAACTAATGAAAAACTGTTTTTT

size: .
D: TRBD1
V: TRBV3-1/TRBV3-2
J: TRBJ2-5
CDR3: CASSQSTGDETQYF
DNA: TGTGCCAGCAGCCAGAGTACAGGGGACGAGACCCAGTACTTC

size: .
D: .
V: TRBV12-5
J: TRBJ1-1
CDR3: CASGLGGGHTEAFF
DNA: TGTGCTAGTGGTTTGGGGGGAGGGCACACTGAAGCTTTCTTT

size: .
D: .
V: TRBV20-1
J: TRBJ2-5
CDR3: CSSTVQETQYF
DNA: TGCAGTTCGACAGTTCAAGAGACCCAGTACTTC

size: .
D: TRBD1
V: TRBV30
J: TRBJ2-2
CDR3: CAWTNIERDRAAMYTGELFF
DNA: TGTGCCTGGACCAATATAGAGAGGGACAGGGCCGCAATGTACACCGGGGAGCTGTTTTTT

size: .
D: .
V: TRBV3-1/TRBV3-2
J: TRBJ1-1
CDR3: CASSQSTDMSEAFF
DNA: TGTGCCAGCAGCCAGTCTACAGACATGTCTGAAGCTTTCTTT

size: .
D: TRBD1
V: TRBV9
J: TRBJ2-2
CDR3: CASSLSPGQGPTGELFF
DNA: TGTGCCAGCAGCCTCTCACCGGGACAGGGCCCCACCGGGGAGCTGTTTTTT

size: .
D: .
V: TRBV6-5
J: TRBJ1-4
CDR3: CARLYQGGEKLFF
DNA: TGTGCCAGGCTCTACCAAGGAGGGGAAAAACTGTTTTTT

size: once
D: .
V: TRBV24-1
J: TRBJ2-5
CDR3: CATSDPRRRRGTQETQYF
DNA: TGTGCCACCAGTGACCCCAGGAGACGACGGGGTACCCAAGAGACCCAGTACTTC

size: .
D: .
V: TRBV5-6
J: TRBJ1-2
CDR3: CASSLGGRAGYGYTF
DNA: TGTGCCAGCAGCCTCGGGGGGCGCGCGGGCTATGGCTACACCTTC

size: few
D: .
V: TRBV4-1
J: TRBJ2-1
CDR3: CASRQDQLPGSYNEQFF
DNA: TGCGCCAGCAGACAAGATCAGCTCCCAGGCTCCTACAATGAGCAGTTCTTC

size: .
D: .
V: TRBV27
J: TRBJ1-1
CDR3: CASPNGELIGTEAFF
DNA: TGTGCCAGCCCAAATGGGGAGTTAATAGGCACTGAAGCTTTCTTT

size: .
D: .
V: TRBV29-1
J: TRBJ1-1
CDR3: CSVGQSNTEAFF
DNA: TGCAGCGTCGGACAGAGCAACACTGAAGCTTTCTTT

size: few
D: .
V: TRBV30
J: TRBJ1-2
CDR3: CASSGGRTWGGYTF
DNA: TGTGCCTCCTCCGGGGGACGGACATGGGGAGGCTACACCTTC

size: .
D: TRBD1
V: TRBV6-5
J: TRBJ1-1
CDR3: CASRRDRVVTEAFF
DNA: TGTGCCAGCAGGCGGGACAGGGTAGTCACTGAAGCTTTCTTT

size: .
D: TRBD1
V: TRBV6-2/TRBV6-3
J: TRBJ1-3
CDR3: CASSYAGTAHSGNTIYF
DNA: TGTGCCAGCAGTTACGCCGGGACAGCCCACTCTGGAAACACCATATATTTT

size: .
D: TRBD1
V: TRBV10-2
J: TRBJ1-1
CDR3: CASTGGTGNTEAFF
DNA: TGCGCCAGCACAGGGGGGACTGGGAACACTGAAGCTTTCTTT

size: .
D: .
V: TRBV4-1
J: TRBJ1-2
CDR3: CASSQVTWQAGGYTF
DNA: TGCGCCAGCAGCCAAGTTACTTGGCAGGCGGGTGGCTACACCTTC